This T cell receptor (beta chain) stems from a study of blood T cell repertoires in COVID-19. Whole-study context: Italy, Spain and the United States were the sources of the convalescent and acute COVID-19 samples. T cells, B-cell-depleted T cells, or PBMCs supplied cDNA or gDNA.

Per the study methods: Estimated nucleated cell counts came from reference gene primer amplification. Clones were read by immunoSEQ multiplex PCR, and TCRdb kept only the in-frame ones, dropping some. V and J calls and clone size are given by that table; D and trimming were obtained from the DNA. The repertoire holds 200,000 to 300,000 clones, with roughly 80% as singletons. This sequence originates from an elderly woman with acute or convalescent COVID-19. The sequencing sample was made of peripheral blood.

CDR3 sequence (DNA): TGCAGTGCTTCACAGGTTGATGAGCAGTTCTTC. This gives the protein CSASQVDEQFF. The chain links TRBV20-1 to TRBJ2-1; maybe TRBD1 (5 bases). Trimming cost V 5 bases and J 8 bases, with 10 bases left between them. The CDR3 totals 11 residues. Germline V gene sequence: CDR1 DFQATT, CDR2 SNEGSKA (reference sequence).